Following are 10 T cell receptor beta chains from one sample sequenced in a study of blood T cell repertoires in COVID-19. The table came from immunoSEQ multiplex PCR; TCRdb's copy has only in-frame clones and leaves some out. This table has about 100,000 clones, roughly 90% appearing once. The sequenced sample consisted of peripheral blood. These receptors all come from a human donor with active COVID-19. The donor label of this sample is uncertain.

This chain connects TRBV6-5 to TRBJ2-7; maybe TRBD1 (6 bases). This CDR3 is 13 amino acids long. Germline CDR1 MNHEY, CDR2 SVGAGI. V dropped 4 bases and J dropped 2 bases, with 9 bases sitting between them. CDR3 region: CASSSQGTYEQYF. The CDR3 DNA is TGTGCCAGCAGTTCACAGGGCACCTACGAGCAGTACTTC.

This chain connects TRBV6-1 to TRBJ1-5; 7 bases line up with TRBD1. The V and J ends lost 1 base and 3 bases, in that order; junction bases with no gene match: 3. Germline V gene lookup returns CDR1 MNHNS and CDR2 SASEGT. CDR3 length: 15 residues. In DNA form, the CDR3 reads TGTGCCAGCAGTGAAGGACAGGGACCCAATCAGCCCCAGCATTTT. This sequence encodes CASSEGQGPNQPQHF.

V and J are TRBV10-3 and TRBJ2-1; TRBD2 matches at 12 bases. The CDR3 runs 14 residues. Looked up from germline, CDR1 is ENHRY and CDR2 is SYGVKD. Trimming took 6 bases from V and 4 from J; bases not matched to a gene: 1. The CDR3: CAIRTSGGYNEQFF. CDR3 DNA: TGTGCCATCAGGACTAGCGGGGGATACAATGAGCAGTTCTTC.

In DNA form, the CDR3 reads TGTGCCAGCAGTGCCCTAGCGGGGGGGCAATACGAGCAGTACTTC. Protein sequence: CASSALAGGQYEQYF. The J gene is TRBJ2-7, the V gene TRBV2; 12 bases map to TRBD2. Germline values: CDR1 SNHLY, CDR2 FYNNEI. Trimming removed 4 bases from V and 4 bases from J; junction bases left unmatched: 5. CDR3 length equals 15 residues.

The rearrangement joins TRBV12-3 or TRBV12-4 to TRBJ1-1; the D gene is possibly TRBD1 (6 bases). This CDR3 region has 13 residues. V was clipped by 5 bases and J by 9 bases, with 16 bases between them. The CDR3 region has the DNA TGTGCCAGCAGTAACGACAGGTCCCACCAAGCTTTCTTT. It codes for CASSNDRSHQAFF.

The rearrangement links TRBV6-2 or TRBV6-3 to TRBJ1-6; D gene ambiguous. The CDR3 loop spans 17 amino acids. Germline CDR1 is MNHEY and CDR2 is SVGEGT. V lost 2 bases, J lost 6 bases, and 17 bases lay in between. CDR3 nucleotides: TGTGCCAGCAGTTACGAAAAGGGAGGAGGCCTTAATTCACCCCTCCACTTT. This sequence encodes CASSYEKGGGLNSPLHF.

V is TRBV24-1 and J is TRBJ2-1, with 14 bases fitting TRBD2. Germline loops: CDR1 KGHDR, CDR2 SFDVKD. Trimming at V came to 3 bases and at J to 8 bases, leaving 8 bases not matched to a gene. The CDR3 is 17 residues long. The CDR3: CATSDLPGTSGGDEQFF. CDR3 DNA sequence: TGTGCCACCAGTGATCTGCCGGGGACTAGCGGGGGTGATGAGCAGTTCTTC.

The chain combines TRBV6-5 with TRBJ2-3, with D possibly being TRBD2 (6 bases). The CDR3 consists of 14 residues. Germline CDR1 is MNHEY and CDR2 is SVGAGI. Between the trimmed V and J ends, which lost 4 bases and 6 bases, there was a span of 14 bases. The CDR3 protein is CASSWGLQWDTQYF. CDR3 nucleotide sequence: TGTGCCAGCAGTTGGGGACTCCAATGGGATACGCAGTATTTT.

The chain uses TRBV18 and TRBJ1-2; the match to TRBD1 covers 7 bases. Per germline, CDR1 KGHSH and CDR2 LQKENI. V was pared by 4 bases and J by 1 base, with 3 bases of the junction left unmatched. The CDR3 has 14 residues. CDR3 in amino acids: CASSLGQVNYGYTF. Here the CDR3 DNA reads TGTGCCAGCTCACTTGGACAGGTTAACTATGGCTACACCTTC.

The V and J genes are TRBV5-8 and TRBJ1-1; TRBD1 aligns across 7 bases. Germline V CDR1 and CDR2: SGHTS, YDEGEE. CDR3 length: 13 residues. The junction had 2 bases not matched to a gene; V was cut back by 0 bases and J by 6 bases. The CDR3, as DNA: TGTGCCAGCAGCTTGGTCAGGGGGTCTGAAGCTTTCTTT. Its translation: CASSLVRGSEAFF.